This T cell receptor beta chain was sequenced for a study of CD8 T cells in ankylosing spondylitis. Germline trimming cut 0 bases from V and 6 bases from J; bases unmatched to any gene: 5. Germline values: CDR1 SGDLS, CDR2 YYNGEE. The CDR3 runs 14 residues. Study-wide points: There were earlier reports of some motif variants in reactive arthritis synovial fluid and blood. Enrichment of disease-linked clones was reportedly significant in matched ankylosing spondylitis synovial fluid. For ankylosing spondylitis blood, a TCR beta motif of 7 or 8 highly homologous variants appeared characteristic. Disease-linked clones bore a CD8+ phenotype, appearing relatively rarely in peripheral blood.

A note on this clonotype: Its matching antigen is unknown.

TCRdb redid the calling of the 5' RACE reads with MiXCR, one entry per CDR3 protein. The sample records about 420,000 distinct CDR3 sequences, 20% to 25% being singletons. Sequenced sample: blood, either unsorted or a sorted T cell fraction (not recorded which). The clonotype originates from a male donor with ankylosing spondylitis. The chain carries TRBV9 and TRBJ2-7; 8 positions agree with TRBD2. CDR3: CASSVGVAGSEQYF. In DNA form, the CDR3 reads TGTGCCAGCAGCGTAGGGGTAGCGGGATCCGAGCAGTACTTC. Full variable domain (missing parts from reference TRBV9 and TRBJ2-7): DSGVTQTPKHLITATGQRVTLRCSPRSGDLSVYWYQQSLDQGLQFLIQYYNGEERAKGNILERFSAQQFPDLHSELNLSSLELGDSALYFCASSVGVAGSEQYFGPGTRLTVT.